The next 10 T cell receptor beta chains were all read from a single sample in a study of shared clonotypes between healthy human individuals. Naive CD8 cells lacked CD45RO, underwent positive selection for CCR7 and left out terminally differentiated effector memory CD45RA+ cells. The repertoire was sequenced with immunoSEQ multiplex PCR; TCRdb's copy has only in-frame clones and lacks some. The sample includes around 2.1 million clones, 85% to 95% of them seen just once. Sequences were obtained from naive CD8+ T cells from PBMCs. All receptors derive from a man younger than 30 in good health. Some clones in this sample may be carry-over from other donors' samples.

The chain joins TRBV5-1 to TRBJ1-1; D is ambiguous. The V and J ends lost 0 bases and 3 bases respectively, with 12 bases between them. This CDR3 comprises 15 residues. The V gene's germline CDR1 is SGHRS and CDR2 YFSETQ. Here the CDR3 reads CASSLGRESDTEAFF. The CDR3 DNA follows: TGCGCCAGCAGCTTGGGGAGGGAGTCGGACACTGAAGCTTTCTTT.

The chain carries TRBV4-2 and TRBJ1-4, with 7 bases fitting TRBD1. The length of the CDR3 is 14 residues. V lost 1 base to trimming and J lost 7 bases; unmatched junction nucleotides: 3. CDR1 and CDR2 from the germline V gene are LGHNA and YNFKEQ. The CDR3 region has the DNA TGTGCCAGCAGCCAAGGAGGGGGCGGTGAAAAACTGTTTTTT. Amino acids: CASSQGGGGEKLFF.

The CDR3 nucleotides are TGCGCCAGCAGCTCTCTCCCGGGACCCGCGGATCTCGATGAGCAGTTCTTC. Its translation: CASSSLPGPADLDEQFF. This chain links TRBV4-1 with TRBJ2-1, with D perhaps given as TRBD1 or TRBD2 (5 bases each). Germline assignment: CDR1 MGHRA and CDR2 YSYEKL. Trimming left V 5 bases short and J 8 bases short, with 25 bases between. The CDR3 loop spans 17 amino acids.

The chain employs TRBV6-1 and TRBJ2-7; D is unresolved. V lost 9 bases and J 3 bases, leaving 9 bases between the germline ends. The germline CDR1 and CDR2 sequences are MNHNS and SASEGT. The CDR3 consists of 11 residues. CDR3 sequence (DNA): TGTGCCAGTACGAAAATCTACGAGCAGTACTTC. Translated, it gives CASTKIYEQYF.

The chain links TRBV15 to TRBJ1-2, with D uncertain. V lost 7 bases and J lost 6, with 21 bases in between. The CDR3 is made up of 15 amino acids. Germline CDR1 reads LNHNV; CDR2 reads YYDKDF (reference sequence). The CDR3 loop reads CATNSEGRAGDGYTF. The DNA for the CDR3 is TGTGCCACCAACAGCGAGGGCCGCGCCGGAGATGGCTACACCTTC.

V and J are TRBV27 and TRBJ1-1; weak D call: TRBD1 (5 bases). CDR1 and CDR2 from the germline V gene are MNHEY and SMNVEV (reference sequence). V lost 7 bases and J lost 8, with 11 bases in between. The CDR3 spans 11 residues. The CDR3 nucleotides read TGTGCCAGCACCTACGGGGGAGAAGCTTTCTTT. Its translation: CASTYGGEAFF.

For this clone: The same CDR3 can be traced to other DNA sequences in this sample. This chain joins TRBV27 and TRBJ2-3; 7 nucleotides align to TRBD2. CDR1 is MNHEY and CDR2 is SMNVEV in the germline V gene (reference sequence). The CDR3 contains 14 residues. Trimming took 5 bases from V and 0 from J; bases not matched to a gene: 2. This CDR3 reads CASSLADSTDTQYF. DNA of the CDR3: TGTGCCAGCAGTCTAGCGGATAGCACAGATACGCAGTATTTT.

CDR3 loop: CASRTGHFYEQYF. CDR3 sequence (DNA): TGTGCCAGTAGAACGGGACATTTTTACGAGCAGTACTTC. This rearrangement joins TRBV19 to TRBJ2-7; possibly TRBD1 for D (6 bases). The germline V gene encodes CDR1 LNHDA and CDR2 SQIVND (reference sequence). The CDR3 is 13 amino acids. The ends were cut back, 6 bases at V and 4 bases at J, with 13 bases in the middle.

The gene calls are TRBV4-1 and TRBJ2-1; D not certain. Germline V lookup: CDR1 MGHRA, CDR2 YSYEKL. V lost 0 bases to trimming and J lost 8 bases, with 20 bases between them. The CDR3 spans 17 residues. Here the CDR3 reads CASSQDSYGPGGDEQFF. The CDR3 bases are TGCGCCAGCAGCCAAGATTCGTATGGGCCCGGCGGCGATGAGCAGTTCTTC.

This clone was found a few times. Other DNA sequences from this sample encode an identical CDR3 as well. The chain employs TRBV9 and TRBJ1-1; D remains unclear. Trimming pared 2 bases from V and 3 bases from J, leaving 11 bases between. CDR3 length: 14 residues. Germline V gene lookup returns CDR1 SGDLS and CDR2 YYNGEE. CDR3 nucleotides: TGTGCCAGCAGCGTTGGAGGGTCCGACACTGAAGCTTTCTTT. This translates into CASSVGGSDTEAFF.